The 22 T cell receptor beta chains in this list originate from one sample, sequenced in a study of blood T cell repertoires in COVID-19. Only in-frame clones appear in the TCRdb table, and some are missing; sequencing was by immunoSEQ multiplex PCR. Among more than 110,000 clones listed, 84% were seen once. Input material: peripheral blood. The source is a human donor in a cohort sampled during active COVID-19.

The chain couples TRBV6-5 to TRBJ2-7; 10 bases map to TRBD1. The CDR3 totals 16 residues. In germline, CDR1 is MNHEY, CDR2 SVGAGI. V trimming: 4 bases; J trimming: 4 bases; junction bases outside the gene matches: 10. The CDR3 loop is CASSFTDRGLEYEQYV. The CDR3 nucleotides read TGTGCCAGCAGTTTCACTGACAGGGGGCTCGAGTACGAGCAGTACGTC.

This clone was counted a single time. V usage is TRBV6-5 and J usage is TRBJ1-2; no clear D gene. The CDR3 is 13 amino acids. Germline loops: CDR1 MNHEY, CDR2 SVGAGI. Trimming shortened V by 6 bases and J by 4 bases, and 12 bases separated the two germline ends. CDR3 nucleotides: TGTGCCAGCAGGCTGACGGGGAGCTATGGCTACACCTTC. It specifies CASRLTGSYGYTF.

This chain connects TRBV6-4 to TRBJ2-1; the match to TRBD1 covers 9 bases. This CDR3 is built from 16 residues. V trimming: 6 bases; J trimming: 7 bases; junction bases outside the gene matches: 13. Germline values: CDR1 MRHNA, CDR2 SNTAGT. CDR3 coding DNA: TGTGCCAGCAGCGATAAACAGGGGGCATCGAGGAATGAGCAGTTCTTC. Its translation: CASSDKQGASRNEQFF.

This chain links TRBV27 with TRBJ2-7, with 7 bases that match TRBD2. CDR3 length: 17 residues. J lost 7 bases, V lost 4 bases, and 19 bases had no gene match. Germline CDR1 and CDR2: MNHEY and SMNVEV (reference sequence). The CDR3 here is CASSSDTGGLPPREQYF. CDR3 nucleotide sequence: TGTGCCAGCAGTTCAGATACGGGAGGCTTACCGCCTCGGGAGCAGTACTTC.

This chain links TRBV2 with TRBJ1-4; tentatively, D is TRBD1 (6 bases). V was pared by 5 bases and J by 12 bases, with 13 bases between. Germline CDR1 and CDR2: SNHLY and FYNNEI. The CDR3 sequence is 12 residues long. The CDR3 region has the DNA TGTGCCAGCAGTTATACAGGGAGAGAACTGTTTTTT. It translates to CASSYTGRELFF.

The sample holds a few counts of this clone. This chain links TRBV7-6 with TRBJ2-2, with D maybe TRBD1 (5 bases). The CDR3 contains 13 residues. V lost 5 bases and J lost 6, with 10 bases in between. In germline, CDR1 is SGHVS, CDR2 FNYEAQ. CDR3 nucleotides: TGTGCCAGCAGCCCGACAGTTCCCGGGGAGCTGTTTTTT. As protein: CASSPTVPGELFF.

The CDR3 protein is CATSRAGHGTEAFF. CDR3 in DNA: TGTGCCACCAGCAGAGCTGGGCACGGCACTGAAGCTTTCTTT. This chain uses TRBV15 with TRBJ1-1; D is ambiguous. Germline CDR1 reads LNHNV; CDR2 reads YYDKDF (reference sequence). Trimming took 1 base from V and 4 from J, leaving 10 bases between them. The CDR3 runs 14 residues.

The chain is built from TRBV4-3 and TRBJ1-2; 9 nucleotides match TRBD1. V trimming: 4 bases; J trimming: 2 bases; junction bases outside the gene matches: 5. In germline, CDR1 is LGHNA, CDR2 YSLEER. This CDR3 is built from 15 residues. CDR3 in amino acids: CASSRGGQGNYGYTF. CDR3 nucleotide sequence: TGCGCCAGCAGCCGGGGGGGACAGGGCAACTATGGCTACACCTTC.

Only a few counts were recorded for this clone. The genes are TRBV5-4 and TRBJ1-1, with a tentative D call TRBD1 (5 bases). The CDR3 is 18 residues long. The germline V and J ends were trimmed by 2 bases and 4 bases, with 24 bases remaining between them. Germline values: CDR1 SGHNT, CDR2 YYREEE (reference sequence). CDR3 amino acids: CASSFDPTPHRSGTEAFF. The CDR3 DNA is TGTGCCAGCAGCTTCGACCCGACCCCCCACAGGAGTGGCACTGAAGCTTTCTTT.

The chain joins TRBV27 to TRBJ2-1; maybe TRBD1 (5 bases). The CDR3 extends over 14 amino acids. Germline values: CDR1 MNHEY, CDR2 SMNVEV (reference sequence). Trimming cost V 6 bases and J 6 bases, with 15 bases left between them. CDR3 amino acids: CASSRTSRVNEQFF. DNA of the CDR3: TGTGCCAGCAGCCGGACAAGCCGCGTCAATGAGCAGTTCTTC.

V is TRBV3-1 (or the pseudogene TRBV3-2) and J is TRBJ1-1; D not resolved. CDR3 length: 12 amino acids. Between the trimmed V and J ends, which lost 4 bases and 5 bases, there was a span of 8 bases. Germline-derived CDR1 and CDR2 are LGHDT and YNNKEL (reference sequence). The DNA for the CDR3 is TGTGCCAGCAGCCCCGGGTGGACTGAAGCTTTCTTT. Its translation is CASSPGWTEAFF.

This clone was detected only a few times. The chain carries TRBV19 and TRBJ1-2, with D possibly being TRBD1 (6 bases). In germline, CDR1 is LNHDA, CDR2 SQIVND (reference sequence). CDR3 length: 14 amino acids. V was clipped by 3 bases and J by 4 bases, with 12 bases between them. CDR3 residues: CASSMTQGTYGYTF. DNA of the CDR3: TGTGCCAGTAGTATGACCCAGGGGACCTATGGCTACACCTTC.

The rearrangement uses TRBV5-5 and TRBJ1-5; D is undetermined. Between the trimmed V and J ends, which lost 0 bases and 1 base, there was a span of 8 bases. Per the germline V gene, CDR1 is SGHKS and CDR2 is YYEKEE (reference sequence). This CDR3 has 15 amino acids. The CDR3 protein is CASSLAGWSNQPQHF. The CDR3, as DNA: TGTGCCAGCAGCTTGGCGGGATGGAGCAATCAGCCCCAGCATTTT.

J is TRBJ2-5 and V is TRBV19, with 10 positions matching TRBD1. Germline lookup yields CDR1 LNHDA and CDR2 SQIVND (reference sequence). The CDR3 consists of 13 residues. After removal of 5 bases from V and 5 bases from J, the junction contained 2 bases not matched to a gene. The CDR3 reads CASSADRGETQYF. CDR3 nucleotides: TGTGCCAGTAGTGCGGACAGGGGGGAGACCCAGTACTTC.

The chain has TRBV20-1 and TRBJ2-3; perhaps TRBD2 as D (6 bases). Germline V gene data show CDR1 as DFQATT and CDR2 as SNEGSKA (reference sequence). This CDR3 is built from 11 residues. V lost 7 bases and J 2 bases, leaving 7 bases between the germline ends. This CDR3 reads CSVGLTDTQYF. In nucleotides, the CDR3 is TGCAGTGTGGGACTCACAGATACGCAGTATTTT.

V and J are TRBV11-2 and TRBJ1-1, with TRBD1 as a possible D gene (6 bases). Germline V CDR1 and CDR2: SGHAT, FQNNGV. The CDR3 covers 12 residues. Between the trimmed V and J ends, which lost 3 bases and 8 bases, there was a span of 10 bases. CDR3 DNA sequence: TGTGCCAGCAGCTTCCCTGGACAGGAAGCTTTCTTT. This translates into CASSFPGQEAFF.

V and J are TRBV4-2 and TRBJ1-2; 7 bases match TRBD1. The CDR3 sequence is 17 residues long. The germline CDR1 and CDR2 sequences are LGHNA and YNFKEQ. J lost 5 bases, V lost 0 bases, and 12 bases had no gene match. The CDR3 bases are TGTGCCAGCAGCCAAGATCTAACGGGACAGTTCCTATATGGCTACACCTTC. Protein: CASSQDLTGQFLYGYTF.

The V gene is TRBV3-1 (or the pseudogene TRBV3-2), the J gene TRBJ1-1; D unclear. Trimming removed 1 base from V and 3 bases from J, with 21 bases in between. This CDR3 has 18 residues. CDR1 and CDR2 (germline): LGHDT, YNNKEL (reference sequence). The CDR3 reads CASSQGSRIRRADTEAFF. Here the CDR3 DNA reads TGTGCCAGCAGCCAAGGGAGCCGAATTAGGAGGGCCGACACTGAAGCTTTCTTT.

J is TRBJ1-2 and V is TRBV30, with 8 bases fitting TRBD1. CDR1 is GTSNPN and CDR2 is SVGIG in the germline V gene (reference sequence). Trimming cost V 2 bases and J 8 bases; bases outside gene matches: 7. CDR3 size: 13 residues. The DNA of the CDR3 is TGTGCCTGGAGTTCTACAGGGGGTGAAGGCTACACCTTC. Encoded protein: CAWSSTGGEGYTF.

This chain joins TRBV2 and TRBJ2-1, with TRBD2 as a possible D gene (6 bases). This CDR3 has 15 residues. Trimming removed 8 bases at V and 6 bases at J, with 20 bases between. Germline V gene lookup returns CDR1 SNHLY and CDR2 FYNNEI. The CDR3 nucleotides read TGTGCCAGCCGAGGGGTGACTAGTCATATCAATGAGCAGTTCTTC. This sequence encodes CASRGVTSHINEQFF.

CDR3 amino acids: CAISERGGQGGTEAFF. As DNA, the CDR3 is TGTGCCATCAGTGAGAGAGGGGGACAGGGGGGCACTGAAGCTTTCTTT. The chain has TRBV10-3 and TRBJ1-1, with 11 bases fitting TRBD1. V shed 2 bases, J shed 4 bases, and the junction held 6 bases outside the gene matches. Germline loops: CDR1 ENHRY, CDR2 SYGVKD. This CDR3 region has 16 residues.

The chain joins TRBV18 to TRBJ2-1; TRBD1 agrees at 7 bases. V trimming: 2 bases; J trimming: 5 bases; junction bases outside the gene matches: 3. This CDR3 has 14 amino acids. In germline, CDR1 is KGHSH, CDR2 LQKENI. As DNA, the CDR3 is TGTGCCAGCTCACCAAACAGGGGCGACAATGAGCAGTTCTTC. Translating gives CASSPNRGDNEQFF.